The clone carrying this TCR beta chain has more than one count but fewer than ten. Its antigen is currently unknown. V was pared by 5 bases and J by 6 bases, with 7 bases of the junction left unmatched. Germline assignment: CDR1 LGHDT and CDR2 YNNKEL (reference sequence). CDR3 length: 15 residues. Alongside a J-beta primer mix, a sample-barcoded 5' primer served in a second PCR lasting roughly 7 to 11 cycles. TCRdb reanalysed the 5' RACE reads using MiXCR and keeps one entry per CDR3 protein. The sample lists about 730,000 distinct CDR3 sequences; approximately 39% were seen once. The data are from a study of blood T cells in healthy people across ages. Overall study results and limits: Compared with aged donors, long-lived donors showed fewer expanded clones, suggesting selection.

The receptor was derived from a woman aged 55 to 70 in good health. Sequences were obtained from blood. The gene calls are TRBV3-1 and TRBJ2-7; the match to TRBD2 covers 13 bases. In nucleotides, the CDR3 is TGTGCCAGCAGCGGACCGGGACTAGCGGGACTCGAGCAGTACTTC. It specifies CASSGPGLAGLEQYF.